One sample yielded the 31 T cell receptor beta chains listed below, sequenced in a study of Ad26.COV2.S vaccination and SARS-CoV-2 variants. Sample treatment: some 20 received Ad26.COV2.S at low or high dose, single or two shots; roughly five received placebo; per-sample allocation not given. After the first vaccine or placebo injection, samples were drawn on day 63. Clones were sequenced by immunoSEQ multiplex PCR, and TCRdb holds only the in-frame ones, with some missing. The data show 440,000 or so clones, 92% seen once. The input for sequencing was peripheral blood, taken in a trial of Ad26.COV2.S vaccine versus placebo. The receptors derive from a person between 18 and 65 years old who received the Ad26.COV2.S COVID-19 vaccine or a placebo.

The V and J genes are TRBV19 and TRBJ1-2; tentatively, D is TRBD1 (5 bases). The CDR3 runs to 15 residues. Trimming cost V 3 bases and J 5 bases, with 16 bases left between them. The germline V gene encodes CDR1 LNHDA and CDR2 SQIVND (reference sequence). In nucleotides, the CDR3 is TGTGCCAGTAGTATCTTTTCGGGACGGGGGTATGGCTACACCTTC. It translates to CASSIFSGRGYGYTF.

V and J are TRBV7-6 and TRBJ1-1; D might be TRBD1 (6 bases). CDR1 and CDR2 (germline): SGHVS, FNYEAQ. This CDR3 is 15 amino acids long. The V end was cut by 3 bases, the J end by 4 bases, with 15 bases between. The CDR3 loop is CASSFRRDIGTEAFF. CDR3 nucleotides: TGTGCCAGCAGCTTCCGCCGGGACATCGGCACTGAAGCTTTCTTT.

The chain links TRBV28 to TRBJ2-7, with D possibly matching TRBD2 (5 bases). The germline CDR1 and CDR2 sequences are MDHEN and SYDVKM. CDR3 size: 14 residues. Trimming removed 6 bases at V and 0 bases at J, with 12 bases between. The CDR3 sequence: CASREAISSYEQYF. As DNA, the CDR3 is TGTGCCAGCAGGGAGGCGATAAGCTCCTACGAGCAGTACTTC.

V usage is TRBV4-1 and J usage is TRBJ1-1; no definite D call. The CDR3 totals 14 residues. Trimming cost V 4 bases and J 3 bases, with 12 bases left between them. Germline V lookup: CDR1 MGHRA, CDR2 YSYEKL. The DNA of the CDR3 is TGCGCCAGCAGCCCTGGGGTTGGGTACACTGAAGCTTTCTTT. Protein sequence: CASSPGVGYTEAFF.

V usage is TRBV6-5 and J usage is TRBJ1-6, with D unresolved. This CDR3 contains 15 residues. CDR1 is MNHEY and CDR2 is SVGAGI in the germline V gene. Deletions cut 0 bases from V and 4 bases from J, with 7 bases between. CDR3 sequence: CASSYSNVYNSPLHF. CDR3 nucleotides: TGTGCCAGCAGTTACTCGAACGTTTATAATTCACCCCTCCACTTT.

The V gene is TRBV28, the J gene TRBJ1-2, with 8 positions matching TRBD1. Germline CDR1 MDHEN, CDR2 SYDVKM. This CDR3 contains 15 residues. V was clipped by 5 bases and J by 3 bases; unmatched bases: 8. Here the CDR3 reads CASSTYRGGYYGYTF. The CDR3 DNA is TGTGCCAGCAGTACATACAGGGGGGGGTACTATGGCTACACCTTC.

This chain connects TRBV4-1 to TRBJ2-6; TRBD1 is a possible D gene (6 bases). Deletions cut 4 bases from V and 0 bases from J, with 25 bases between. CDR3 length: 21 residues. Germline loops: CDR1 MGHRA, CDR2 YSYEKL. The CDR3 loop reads CASSPGLLDRNTPSGANVLTF. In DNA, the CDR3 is TGCGCCAGCAGCCCGGGTCTGTTAGACAGGAATACCCCCTCTGGGGCCAACGTCCTGACTTTC.

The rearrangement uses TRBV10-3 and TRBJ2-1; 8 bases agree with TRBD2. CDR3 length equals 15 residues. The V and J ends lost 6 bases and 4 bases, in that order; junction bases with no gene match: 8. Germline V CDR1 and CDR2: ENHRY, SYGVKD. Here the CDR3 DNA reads TGTGCCATCAGGACGATAGCGGGGCCTTACAATGAGCAGTTCTTC. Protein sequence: CAIRTIAGPYNEQFF.

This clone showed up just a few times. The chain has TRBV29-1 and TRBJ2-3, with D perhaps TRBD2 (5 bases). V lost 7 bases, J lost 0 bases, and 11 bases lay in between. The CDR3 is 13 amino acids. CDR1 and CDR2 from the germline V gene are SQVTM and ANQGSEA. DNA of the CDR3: TGCAGCGCCTCGGGGTTTAGCACAGATACGCAGTATTTT. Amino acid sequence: CSASGFSTDTQYF.

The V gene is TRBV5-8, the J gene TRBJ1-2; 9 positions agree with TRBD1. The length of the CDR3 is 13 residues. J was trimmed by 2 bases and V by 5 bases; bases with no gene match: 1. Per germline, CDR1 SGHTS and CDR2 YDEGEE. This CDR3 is CASRGTGNYGYTF. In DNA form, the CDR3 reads TGTGCCAGCAGGGGGACAGGGAACTATGGCTACACCTTC.

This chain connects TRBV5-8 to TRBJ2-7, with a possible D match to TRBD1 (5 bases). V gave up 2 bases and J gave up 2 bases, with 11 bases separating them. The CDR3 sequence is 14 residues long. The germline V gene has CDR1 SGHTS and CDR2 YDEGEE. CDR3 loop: CASSFPTVTYEQYF. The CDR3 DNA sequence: TGTGCCAGCAGCTTCCCGACAGTCACCTACGAGCAGTACTTC.

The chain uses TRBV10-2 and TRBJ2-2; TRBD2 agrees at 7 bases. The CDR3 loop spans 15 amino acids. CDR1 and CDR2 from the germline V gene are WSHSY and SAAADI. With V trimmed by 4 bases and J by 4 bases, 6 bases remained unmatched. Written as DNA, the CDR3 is TGCGCCAGCAGTGGACGGCCGGGGGGCACCGGGGAGCTGTTTTTT. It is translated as CASSGRPGGTGELFF.

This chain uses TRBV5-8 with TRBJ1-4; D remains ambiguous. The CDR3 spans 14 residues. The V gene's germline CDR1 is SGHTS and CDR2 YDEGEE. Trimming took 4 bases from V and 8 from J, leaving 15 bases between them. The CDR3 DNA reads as TGTGCCAGCAGCCTTCCAGGATCCGGGGAAAAACTGTTTTTT. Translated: CASSLPGSGEKLFF. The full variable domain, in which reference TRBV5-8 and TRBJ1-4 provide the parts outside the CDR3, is EAGVTQSPTHLIKTRGQQATLRCSPISGHTSVYWYQQALGLGLQFLLWYDEGEERNRGNFPPRFSGRQFPNYSSELNVNALELEDSALYLCASSLPGSGEKLFFGSGTQLSVL.

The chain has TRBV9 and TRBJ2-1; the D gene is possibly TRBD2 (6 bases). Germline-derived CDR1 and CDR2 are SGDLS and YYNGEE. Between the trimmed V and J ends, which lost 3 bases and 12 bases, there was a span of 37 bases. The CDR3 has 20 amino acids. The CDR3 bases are TGTGCCAGCAGCGGAATCGCCGTCCTGCCCAAGGCCCGCGGAGGGGAGGTGCAGTTCTTC. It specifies CASSGIAVLPKARGGEVQFF.

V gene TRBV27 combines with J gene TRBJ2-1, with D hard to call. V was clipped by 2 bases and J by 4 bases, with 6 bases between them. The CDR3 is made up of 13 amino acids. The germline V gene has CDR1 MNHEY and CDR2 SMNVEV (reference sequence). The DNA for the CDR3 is TGTGCCAGCAGTTTACTAGGTTACAATGAGCAGTTCTTC. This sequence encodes CASSLLGYNEQFF.

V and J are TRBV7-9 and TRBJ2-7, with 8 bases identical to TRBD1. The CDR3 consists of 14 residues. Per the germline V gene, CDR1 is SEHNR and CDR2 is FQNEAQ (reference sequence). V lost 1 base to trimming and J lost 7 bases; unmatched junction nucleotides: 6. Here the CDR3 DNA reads TGTGCCAGCAGCTTAGGGACAGGGTGGGGAGAGCAGTACTTC. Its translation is CASSLGTGWGEQYF.

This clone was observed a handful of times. CDR3 sequence reads: CASSLIHGANVLTF. DNA for the CDR3: TGTGCCAGCAGCTTGATACATGGGGCCAACGTCCTGACTTTC. The chain couples TRBV5-4 to TRBJ2-6; D unresolved. Deletions cut 1 base from V and 3 bases from J, with 5 bases between. CDR1 is SGHNT, CDR2 YYREEE, per germline (reference sequence). The CDR3 runs to 14 residues.

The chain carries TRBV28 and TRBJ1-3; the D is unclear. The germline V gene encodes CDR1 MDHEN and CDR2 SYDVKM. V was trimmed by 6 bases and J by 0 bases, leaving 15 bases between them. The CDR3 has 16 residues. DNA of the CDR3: TGTGCCAGCAGAAAGCGGGGTATCGGCTCTGGAAACACCATATATTTT. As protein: CASRKRGIGSGNTIYF.

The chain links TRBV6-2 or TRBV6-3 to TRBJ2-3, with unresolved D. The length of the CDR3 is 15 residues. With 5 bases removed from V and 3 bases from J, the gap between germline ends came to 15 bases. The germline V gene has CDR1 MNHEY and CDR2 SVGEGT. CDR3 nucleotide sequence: TGTGCCAGCAGTGACCATTCACCAACTACAGATACGCAGTATTTT. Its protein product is CASSDHSPTTDTQYF.

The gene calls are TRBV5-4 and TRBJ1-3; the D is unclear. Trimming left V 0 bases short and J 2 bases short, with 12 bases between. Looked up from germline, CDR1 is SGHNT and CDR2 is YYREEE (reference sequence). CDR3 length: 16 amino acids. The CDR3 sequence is CASSLGNRETGNTIYF. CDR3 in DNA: TGTGCCAGCAGCTTGGGGAATCGGGAGACTGGAAACACCATATATTTT.

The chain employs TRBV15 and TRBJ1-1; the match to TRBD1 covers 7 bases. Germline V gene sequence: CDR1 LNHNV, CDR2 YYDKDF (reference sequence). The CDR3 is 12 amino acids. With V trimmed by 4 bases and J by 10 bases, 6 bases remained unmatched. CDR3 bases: TGTGCCACCAGCACAAGTACAGGGGTAGCTTTCTTT. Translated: CATSTSTGVAFF.

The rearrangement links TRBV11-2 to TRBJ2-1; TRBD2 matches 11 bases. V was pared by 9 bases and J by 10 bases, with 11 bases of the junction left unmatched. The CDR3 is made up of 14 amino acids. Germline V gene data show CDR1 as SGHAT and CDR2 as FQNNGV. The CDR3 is CASSLAGGSGEQFF. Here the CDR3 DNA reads TGTGCCAGTTCGCTAGCGGGGGGCTCTGGGGAGCAGTTCTTC.

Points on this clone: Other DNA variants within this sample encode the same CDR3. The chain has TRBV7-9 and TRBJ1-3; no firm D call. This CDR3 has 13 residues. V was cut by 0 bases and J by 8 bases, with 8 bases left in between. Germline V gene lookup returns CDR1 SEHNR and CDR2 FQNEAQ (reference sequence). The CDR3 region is CASSLAGWDTIYF. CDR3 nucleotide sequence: TGTGCCAGCAGCTTAGCGGGGTGGGACACCATATATTTT.

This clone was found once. In nucleotides, the CDR3 is TGCGCCAGCAGCATACCGGGACTAGCGGGGCCTAAAGAGACCCAGTACTTC. Translating it yields CASSIPGLAGPKETQYF. The rearrangement links TRBV5-1 to TRBJ2-5, with 13 bases identical to TRBD2. This CDR3 spans 17 amino acids. V lost 4 bases to trimming and J lost 3 bases; unmatched junction nucleotides: 9. Germline CDR1 and CDR2: SGHRS and YFSETQ.

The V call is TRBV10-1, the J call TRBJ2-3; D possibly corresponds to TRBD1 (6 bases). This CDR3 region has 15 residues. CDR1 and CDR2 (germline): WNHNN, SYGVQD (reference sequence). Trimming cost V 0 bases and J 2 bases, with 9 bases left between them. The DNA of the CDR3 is TGCGCCAGCAGTGAGTCGGACAGCCCCACAGATACGCAGTATTTT. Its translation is CASSESDSPTDTQYF.

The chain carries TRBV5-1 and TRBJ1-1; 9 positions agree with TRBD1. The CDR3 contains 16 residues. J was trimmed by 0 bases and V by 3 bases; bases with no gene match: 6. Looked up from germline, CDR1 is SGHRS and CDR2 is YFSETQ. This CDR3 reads CASSYMDRGMNTEAFF. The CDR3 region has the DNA TGCGCCAGCAGCTACATGGACAGGGGTATGAACACTGAAGCTTTCTTT. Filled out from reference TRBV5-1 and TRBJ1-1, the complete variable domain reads KAGVTQTPRYLIKTRGQQVTLSCSPISGHRSVSWYQQTPGQGLQFLFEYFSETQRNKGNFPGRFSGRQFSNSRSEMNVSTLELGDSALYLCASSYMDRGMNTEAFFGQGTRLTVV.

CDR3 in DNA: TGTGCCAGCAGCTTGTTCACTAGCGGGGCACTCTACGAGCAGTACTTC. It translates to CASSLFTSGALYEQYF. This rearrangement joins TRBV5-6 to TRBJ2-7, with 10 bases identical to TRBD2. Germline V lookup: CDR1 SGHDT, CDR2 YYEEEE. This CDR3 is built from 16 residues. V lost 1 base and J lost 3; bases outside the gene matches: 7. Full variable domain (missing parts from reference TRBV5-6 and TRBJ2-7): DAGVTQSPTHLIKTRGQQVTLRCSPKSGHDTVSWYQQALGQGPQFIFQYYEEEERQRGNFPDRFSGHQFPNYSSELNVNALLLGDSALYLCASSLFTSGALYEQYFGPGTRLTVT.

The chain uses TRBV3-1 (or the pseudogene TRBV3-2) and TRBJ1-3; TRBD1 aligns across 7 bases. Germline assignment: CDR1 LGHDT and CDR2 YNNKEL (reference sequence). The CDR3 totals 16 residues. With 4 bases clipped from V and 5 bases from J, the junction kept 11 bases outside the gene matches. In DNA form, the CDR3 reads TGTGCCAGCAGCCTTCGGGACAGCGGTATCAGAAACACCATATATTTT. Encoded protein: CASSLRDSGIRNTIYF.

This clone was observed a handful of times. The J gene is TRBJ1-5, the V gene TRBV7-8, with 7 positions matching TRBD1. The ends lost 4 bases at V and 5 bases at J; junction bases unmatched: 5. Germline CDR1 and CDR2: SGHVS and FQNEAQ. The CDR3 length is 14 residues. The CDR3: CASSSDRVYQPQHF. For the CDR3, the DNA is TGTGCCAGCAGCTCCGACAGGGTATATCAGCCCCAGCATTTT.

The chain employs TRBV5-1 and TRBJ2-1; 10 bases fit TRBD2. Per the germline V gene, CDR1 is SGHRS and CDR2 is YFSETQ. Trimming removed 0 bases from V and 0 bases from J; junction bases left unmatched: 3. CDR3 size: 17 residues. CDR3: CASSLVSGGFSYNEQFF. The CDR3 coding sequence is TGCGCCAGCAGCTTGGTTAGCGGGGGGTTCTCCTACAATGAGCAGTTCTTC.

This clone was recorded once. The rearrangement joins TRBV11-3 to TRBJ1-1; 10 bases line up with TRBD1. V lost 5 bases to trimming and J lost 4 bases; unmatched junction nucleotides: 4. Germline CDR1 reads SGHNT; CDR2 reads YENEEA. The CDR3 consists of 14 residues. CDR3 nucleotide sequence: TGTGCCAGCAGCCCGGGACAGGGGCTCACTGAAGCTTTCTTT. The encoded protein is CASSPGQGLTEAFF. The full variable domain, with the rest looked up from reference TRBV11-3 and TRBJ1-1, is EAGVVQSPRYKIIEKKQPVAFWCNPISGHNTLYWYLQNLGQGPELLIRYENEEAVDDSQLPKDRFSAERLKGVDSTLKIQPAELGDSAVYLCASSPGQGLTEAFFGQGTRLTVV.